Shown below are 3 T cell receptor beta chains from a single sample sequenced in a study of control samples from healthy donors and cancer patients. Only in-frame clones appear in the TCRdb table, and some are missing; sequencing was by immunoSEQ multiplex PCR. The sample has 150,000 to 200,000 clones, approximately 94% seen once. Sample: PBMCs. These receptor sequences come from a man between 60 and 75 years old with colorectal cancer.

The CDR3 DNA reads TGTGCCAGCAGCTTAGGTGTGGGTGAAAAACTGTTTTTT. Translation: CASSLGVGEKLFF. V gene TRBV7-2 combines with J gene TRBJ1-4, with D uncertain. From germline, CDR1 is SGHTA and CDR2 FQGNSA. There are 13 residues in the CDR3. Trimming pared 1 base from V and 7 bases from J, leaving 7 bases between.

This chain joins TRBV19 and TRBJ2-1; D is tentatively TRBD1 or TRBD2 (5 bases each). V lost 5 bases, J lost 8 bases, and 16 bases lay in between. The germline V gene encodes CDR1 LNHDA and CDR2 SQIVND (reference sequence). The CDR3 totals 14 residues. CDR3 sequence reads: CASSLPGPSYEQFF. CDR3 DNA: TGTGCCAGTAGTCTCCCGGGGCCGTCATATGAGCAGTTCTTC.

The rearrangement uses TRBV5-1 and TRBJ1-5, with 8 bases aligning to TRBD1. With 0 bases clipped from V and 5 bases from J, the junction kept 4 bases outside the gene matches. CDR1 and CDR2 from the germline V gene are SGHRS and YFSETQ. The CDR3 is 15 residues long. The CDR3 DNA is TGCGCCAGCAGCTTGGCCGCAGGGGGCGATCAGCCCCAGCATTTT. Translating it yields CASSLAAGGDQPQHF.